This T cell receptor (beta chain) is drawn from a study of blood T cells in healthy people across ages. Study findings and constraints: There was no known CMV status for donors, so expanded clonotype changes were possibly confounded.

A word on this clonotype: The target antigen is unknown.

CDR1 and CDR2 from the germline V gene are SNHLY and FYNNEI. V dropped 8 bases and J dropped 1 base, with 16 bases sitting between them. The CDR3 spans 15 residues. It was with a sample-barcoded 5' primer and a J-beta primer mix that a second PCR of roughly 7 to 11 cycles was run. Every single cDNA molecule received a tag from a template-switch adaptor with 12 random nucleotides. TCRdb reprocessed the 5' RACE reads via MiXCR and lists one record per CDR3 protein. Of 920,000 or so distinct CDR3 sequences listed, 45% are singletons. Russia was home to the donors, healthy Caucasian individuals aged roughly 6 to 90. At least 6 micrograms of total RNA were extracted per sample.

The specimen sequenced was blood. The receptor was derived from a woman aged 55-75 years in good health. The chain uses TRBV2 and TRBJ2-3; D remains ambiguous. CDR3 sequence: CASGEQSLGTDTQYF. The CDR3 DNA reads TGTGCCAGCGGGGAACAATCCCTGGGCACAGATACGCAGTATTTT.